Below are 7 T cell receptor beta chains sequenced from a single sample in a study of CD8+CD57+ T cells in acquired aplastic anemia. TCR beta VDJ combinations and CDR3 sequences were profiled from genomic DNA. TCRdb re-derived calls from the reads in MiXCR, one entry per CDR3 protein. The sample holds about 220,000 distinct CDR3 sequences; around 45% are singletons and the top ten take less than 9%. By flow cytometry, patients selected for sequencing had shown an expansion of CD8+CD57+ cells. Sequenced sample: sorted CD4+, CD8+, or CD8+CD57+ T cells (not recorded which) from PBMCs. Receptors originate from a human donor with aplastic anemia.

The CDR3: CATGPGSLSGNTIYF. The CDR3 nucleotides are TGTGCCACCGGACCGGGCTCACTCTCTGGAAACACCATATATTTT. The chain links TRBV6-2 or TRBV6-3 to TRBJ1-3; D unclear. This CDR3 is 15 amino acids long. Trimming took off 10 bases at V and 0 bases at J, with 16 bases between the two ends. Germline values: CDR1 MNHEY, CDR2 SVGEGT.

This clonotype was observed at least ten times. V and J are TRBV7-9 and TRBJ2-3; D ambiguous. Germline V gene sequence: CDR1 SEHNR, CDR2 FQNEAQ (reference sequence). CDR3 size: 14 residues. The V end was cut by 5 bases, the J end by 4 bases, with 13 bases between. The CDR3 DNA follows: TGTGCCAGCAGCCAACCCAAGCCGGCAGATACGCAGTATTTT. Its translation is CASSQPKPADTQYF.

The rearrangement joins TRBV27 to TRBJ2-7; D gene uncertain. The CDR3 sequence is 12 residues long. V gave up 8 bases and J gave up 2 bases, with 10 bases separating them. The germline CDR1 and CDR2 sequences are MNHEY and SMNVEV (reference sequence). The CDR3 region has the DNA TGTGCCAGCGGTCCAGGCCCCTACGAGCAGTACTTC. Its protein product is CASGPGPYEQYF.

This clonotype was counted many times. The CDR3 DNA follows: TGTGCCAGCGGAGGGGATTCGGAAAAACTGTTTTTT. Translating it yields CASGGDSEKLFF. This chain links TRBV9 with TRBJ1-4; tentatively, D is TRBD1 (5 bases). The CDR3 runs 12 residues. Between the trimmed V and J ends, which lost 7 bases and 8 bases, there was a span of 12 bases. Germline values: CDR1 SGDLS, CDR2 YYNGEE.

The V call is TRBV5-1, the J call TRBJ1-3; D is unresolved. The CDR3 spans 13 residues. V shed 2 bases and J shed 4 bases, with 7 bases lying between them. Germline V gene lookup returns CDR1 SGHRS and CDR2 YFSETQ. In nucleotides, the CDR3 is TGCGCCAGCAGCTTAGGGAGAGGAAACACCATATATTTT. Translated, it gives CASSLGRGNTIYF.

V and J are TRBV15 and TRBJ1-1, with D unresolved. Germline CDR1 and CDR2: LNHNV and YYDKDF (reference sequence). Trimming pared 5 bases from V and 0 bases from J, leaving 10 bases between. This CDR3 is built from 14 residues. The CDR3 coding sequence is TGTGCCACCAGCGTATCTCTACTGAACACTGAAGCTTTCTTT. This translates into CATSVSLLNTEAFF.

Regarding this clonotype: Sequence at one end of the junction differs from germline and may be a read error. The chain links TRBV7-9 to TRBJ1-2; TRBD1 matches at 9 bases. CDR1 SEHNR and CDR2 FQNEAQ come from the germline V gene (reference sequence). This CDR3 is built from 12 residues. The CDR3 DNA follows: TGCGCCAGCAGCAGGGGGACAGGGGGCTACACCTTC. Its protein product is CASSRGTGGYTF.